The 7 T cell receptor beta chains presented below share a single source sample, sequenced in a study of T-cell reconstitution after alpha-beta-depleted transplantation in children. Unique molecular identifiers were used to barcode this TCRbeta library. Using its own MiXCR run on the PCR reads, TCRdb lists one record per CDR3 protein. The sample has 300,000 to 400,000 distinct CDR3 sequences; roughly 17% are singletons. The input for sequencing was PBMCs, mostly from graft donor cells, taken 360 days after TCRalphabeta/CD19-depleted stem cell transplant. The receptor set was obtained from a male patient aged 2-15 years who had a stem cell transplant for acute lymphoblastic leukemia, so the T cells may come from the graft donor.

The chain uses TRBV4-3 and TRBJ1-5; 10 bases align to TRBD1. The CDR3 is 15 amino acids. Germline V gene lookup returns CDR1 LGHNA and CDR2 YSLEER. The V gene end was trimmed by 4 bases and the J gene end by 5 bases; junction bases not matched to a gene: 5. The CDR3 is CASSPGTGDHQPQHF. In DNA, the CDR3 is TGCGCCAGCAGCCCCGGGACAGGGGACCATCAGCCCCAGCATTTT.

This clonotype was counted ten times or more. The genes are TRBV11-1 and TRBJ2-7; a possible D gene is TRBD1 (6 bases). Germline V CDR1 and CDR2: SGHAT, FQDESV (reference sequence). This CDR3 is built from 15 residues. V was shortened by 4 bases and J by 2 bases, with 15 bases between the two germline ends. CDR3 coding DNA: TGTGCCAGCAGCTCGTCCGGGACAAGACCCTACGAGCAGTACTTC. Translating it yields CASSSSGTRPYEQYF.

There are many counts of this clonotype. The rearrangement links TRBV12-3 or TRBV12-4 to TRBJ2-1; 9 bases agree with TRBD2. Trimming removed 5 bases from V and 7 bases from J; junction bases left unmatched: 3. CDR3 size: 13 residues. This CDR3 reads CASSRGGVNEQFF. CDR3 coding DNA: TGTGCCAGCAGTCGCGGGGGGGTGAATGAGCAGTTCTTC.

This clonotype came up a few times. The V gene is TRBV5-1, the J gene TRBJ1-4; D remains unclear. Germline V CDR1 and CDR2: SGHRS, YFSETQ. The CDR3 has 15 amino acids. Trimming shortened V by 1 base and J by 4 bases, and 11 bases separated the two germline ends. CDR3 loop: CASSLSPTYNEKLFF. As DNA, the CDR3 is TGCGCCAGCAGCTTGTCCCCGACTTATAATGAAAAACTGTTTTTT.

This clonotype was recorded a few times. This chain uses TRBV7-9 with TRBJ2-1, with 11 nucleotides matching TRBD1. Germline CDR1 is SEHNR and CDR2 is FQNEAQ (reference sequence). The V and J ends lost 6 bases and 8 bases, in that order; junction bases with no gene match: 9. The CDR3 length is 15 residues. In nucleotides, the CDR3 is TGTGCCAGCAGGCCGGGACAGGGGGAGATGGATGAGCAGTTCTTC. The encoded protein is CASRPGQGEMDEQFF.

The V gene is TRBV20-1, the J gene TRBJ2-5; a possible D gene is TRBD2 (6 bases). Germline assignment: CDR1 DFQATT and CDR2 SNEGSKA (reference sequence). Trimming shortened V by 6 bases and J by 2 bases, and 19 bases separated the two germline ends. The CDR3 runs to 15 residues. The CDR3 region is CSARPSSAKQETQYF. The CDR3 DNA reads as TGCAGTGCCCGGCCTTCTAGCGCCAAACAAGAGACCCAGTACTTC.

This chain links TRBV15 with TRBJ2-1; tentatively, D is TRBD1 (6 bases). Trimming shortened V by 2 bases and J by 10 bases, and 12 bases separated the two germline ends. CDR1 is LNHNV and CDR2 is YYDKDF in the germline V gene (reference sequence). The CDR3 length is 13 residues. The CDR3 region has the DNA TGTGCCACCAGCAGACCCCGTGGACAGGAGCAGTTCTTC. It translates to CATSRPRGQEQFF.